What follows are 20 T cell receptor beta chains derived from one specimen sequenced in a study of graft-versus-host responses after intestinal transplantation. This table comes from immunoSEQ multiplex PCR, and its TCRdb copy is limited to in-frame clones, with some not included. The sample includes just under 85,000 clones, 80% to 95% of them seen just once. Which antigens these TCRs recognize remains unknown. The input for sequencing was unstimulated CD8+ T cells sorted from spleen or lymph node cells, taken before transplant. These receptors all come from a human donor who was the organ donor for an intestinal transplant.

The chain joins TRBV29-1 to TRBJ1-2; 9 nucleotides line up with TRBD1. V lost 3 bases and J lost 4; bases outside the gene matches: 3. The CDR3 extends over 13 amino acids. Germline CDR1 reads SQVTM; CDR2 reads ANQGSEA. CDR3 in amino acids: CSVDGQGSYGYTF. The CDR3 nucleotides are TGCAGCGTTGACGGACAGGGGAGCTATGGCTACACCTTC.

This chain uses TRBV30 with TRBJ2-5, with TRBD2 as a possible D gene (6 bases). The assigned J gene may be wrong: the sequence end matches TRBJ2-7 better. This CDR3 is 15 amino acids long. CDR1 is GTSNPN, CDR2 SVGIG, per germline (reference sequence). The chain's CDR3 is CAWSVGSAPGDEQYF. CDR3 nucleotide sequence: TGTGCCTGGAGTGTTGGGAGCGCCCCGGGGGACGAGCAGTACTTC.

This clone is a singleton in its sample. The rearrangement joins TRBV4-2 to TRBJ2-3; 7 bases line up with TRBD2. The CDR3 runs 16 residues. CDR1 and CDR2 from the germline V gene are LGHNA and YNFKEQ. With V trimmed by 1 base and J by 0 bases, 4 bases remained unmatched. The CDR3 is CASSQAMRGSTDTQYF. In nucleotides, the CDR3 is TGTGCCAGCAGCCAAGCTATGCGGGGGAGCACAGATACGCAGTATTTT.

The rearrangement joins TRBV19 to TRBJ2-7, with D possibly being TRBD2 (6 bases). Trimming took 6 bases from V and 4 from J, leaving 16 bases between them. CDR3 size: 14 residues. Germline values: CDR1 LNHDA, CDR2 SQIVND (reference sequence). CDR3 nucleotide sequence: TGTGCCAGTAGCAATTTCGGGACTGTGTACGAGCAGTACTTC. Translation gives CASSNFGTVYEQYF.

The chain recombines TRBV5-1 with TRBJ1-2; D may be TRBD1 (5 bases). The CDR3 extends over 13 amino acids. V was pared by 0 bases and J by 7 bases, with 10 bases between. Germline CDR1 and CDR2: SGHRS and YFSETQ. The CDR3 loop is CASSLDSGSGYTF. The CDR3 region has the DNA TGCGCCAGCAGCTTGGATTCAGGGTCTGGCTACACCTTC.

The rearrangement uses TRBV6-5 and TRBJ2-5; D is perhaps TRBD1 (6 bases). CDR1 and CDR2 from the germline V gene are MNHEY and SVGAGI. Trimming cost V 8 bases and J 3 bases, with 13 bases left between them. The CDR3 runs 13 residues. In DNA form, the CDR3 reads TGTGCCAGCTCAGGGGAGCTGGAAGAGACCCAGTACTTC. Translating gives CASSGELEETQYF.

The gene calls are TRBV7-9 and TRBJ2-7; perhaps D is TRBD1 or TRBD2 (5 bases each). V was cut by 3 bases and J by 6 bases, with 9 bases left in between. Germline CDR1 and CDR2: SEHNR and FQNEAQ (reference sequence). The CDR3 spans 12 residues. CDR3: CASSFSGTEQYF. The CDR3 nucleotides are TGTGCCAGCAGCTTCTCGGGGACCGAGCAGTACTTC.

The V and J genes are TRBV7-9 and TRBJ1-1; tentative D call: TRBD1 (5 bases). The germline CDR1 and CDR2 sequences are SEHNR and FQNEAQ (reference sequence). V was trimmed by 2 bases and J by 4 bases, leaving 23 bases between them. This CDR3 is 18 amino acids long. The CDR3 reads CASSLFPTPQDGATEAFF. CDR3 bases: TGTGCCAGCAGCTTATTTCCTACGCCCCAGGACGGGGCCACTGAAGCTTTCTTT.

This chain joins TRBV6-1 and TRBJ1-6; 11 positions agree with TRBD1. Germline-derived CDR1 and CDR2 are MNHNS and SASEGT. Trimming cost V 2 bases and J 9 bases; bases outside gene matches: 6. The CDR3 is 16 amino acids. The CDR3 coding sequence is TGTGCCAGCAGTGAACCTCGGACAGGGGGCGTTTCACCCCTCCACTTT. Encoded protein: CASSEPRTGGVSPLHF.

The rearrangement uses TRBV7-2 and TRBJ2-5; 8 nucleotides agree with TRBD2. From germline, CDR1 is SGHTA and CDR2 FQGNSA. The ends lost 4 bases at V and 6 bases at J; junction bases unmatched: 7. The CDR3 length is 14 residues. This CDR3 is CASSWSGGGKTQYF. Written as DNA, the CDR3 is TGTGCCAGCAGCTGGAGCGGGGGCGGGAAGACCCAGTACTTC. The complete variable domain, with remaining parts taken from reference TRBV7-2 and TRBJ2-5, reads GAGVSQSPSNKVTEKGKDVELRCDPISGHTALYWYRQSLGQGLEFLIYFQGNSAPDKSGLPSDRFSAERTGGSVSTLTIQRTQQEDSAVYLCASSWSGGGKTQYFGPGTRLLVL.

The V and J genes are TRBV27 and TRBJ2-5; perhaps TRBD2 as D (6 bases). V was trimmed by 4 bases and J by 6 bases, leaving 18 bases between them. Germline-derived CDR1 and CDR2 are MNHEY and SMNVEV (reference sequence). CDR3 length equals 15 residues. The CDR3 region is CASSSLEGVGQTQYF. The CDR3 DNA reads TGTGCCAGCAGTTCCTTGGAGGGAGTTGGCCAGACCCAGTACTTC.

The rearrangement joins TRBV5-6 to TRBJ1-6; D uncertain. CDR3 length equals 14 residues. Germline V gene sequence: CDR1 SGHDT, CDR2 YYEEEE. V lost 1 base, J lost 11 bases, and 13 bases lay in between. In nucleotides, the CDR3 is TGTGCCAGCAGCTTGTTGATAAGGCAGACACCCCTCCACTTT. This translates into CASSLLIRQTPLHF.

This clone was seen only once. The rearrangement uses TRBV11-3 and TRBJ2-3; 7 bases are a match to TRBD1. The germline V gene encodes CDR1 SGHNT and CDR2 YENEEA. This CDR3 region has 16 residues. The junction had 11 bases not matched to a gene; V was cut back by 5 bases and J by 3 bases. The CDR3 sequence is CASSPSQGVPTDTQYF. The DNA for the CDR3 is TGTGCCAGCAGCCCAAGTCAGGGGGTCCCTACAGATACGCAGTATTTT.

In this sample, this clone turned up a few times. The chain is built from TRBV7-9 and TRBJ1-4; D unclear. The CDR3 covers 14 residues. Trimming pared 5 bases from V and 10 bases from J, leaving 17 bases between. Germline assignment: CDR1 SEHNR and CDR2 FQNEAQ (reference sequence). CDR3 sequence reads: CASSSVMVGRKLFF. In nucleotides, the CDR3 is TGTGCCAGCAGCAGCGTGATGGTGGGTCGAAAACTGTTTTTT.

DNA of the CDR3: TGTGCTAGTGGTTTCCTCACAGGGACCGTCCACGAGCAGTACTTC. Amino acid sequence: CASGFLTGTVHEQYF. This chain uses TRBV12-5 with TRBJ2-5; perhaps TRBD1 as D (6 bases). The assigned J gene may be wrong: the sequence end matches TRBJ2-7 better. The CDR3 is 15 residues long. Germline V gene data show CDR1 as LGHNT and CDR2 as FRNRAP.

The V gene is TRBV28, the J gene TRBJ1-2; unclear D gene. Germline CDR1 reads MDHEN; CDR2 reads SYDVKM. Trimming cost V 0 bases and J 6 bases, with 5 bases left between them. CDR3 length: 12 amino acids. The CDR3 protein is CASSLWTNGYTF. The CDR3 bases are TGTGCCAGCAGTTTATGGACCAATGGCTACACCTTC.

The chain links TRBV5-4 to TRBJ1-5; maybe TRBD1 (5 bases). V was clipped by 2 bases and J by 7 bases, with 13 bases between them. There are 14 residues in the CDR3. Germline-derived CDR1 and CDR2 are SGHNT and YYREEE (reference sequence). The DNA for the CDR3 is TGTGCCAGCAGCTTAGAAGGGGCGAACCAGCCCCAGCATTTT. Encoded protein: CASSLEGANQPQHF.

The chain links TRBV6-5 to TRBJ1-5; D gene ambiguous. Germline CDR1 and CDR2: MNHEY and SVGAGI. The ends were cut back, 2 bases at V and 0 bases at J, with 8 bases in the middle. This CDR3 is built from 15 residues. CDR3 sequence reads: CASSYPGYSNQPQHF. The DNA of the CDR3 is TGTGCCAGCAGTTACCCGGGTTATAGCAATCAGCCCCAGCATTTT.

A remark on this clone: The sample contains more than one DNA sequence encoding this CDR3. The chain recombines TRBV5-5 with TRBJ2-2, with D unclear. V was pared by 0 bases and J by 0 bases, with 3 bases between. The CDR3 has 14 amino acids. CDR1 and CDR2 (germline): SGHKS, YYEKEE (reference sequence). CDR3 loop: CASSLAPNTGELFF. CDR3 in DNA: TGTGCCAGCAGCTTGGCGCCGAACACCGGGGAGCTGTTTTTT. Combining the CDR3 with reference TRBV5-5 and TRBJ2-2 gives the whole variable domain DAGVTQSPTHLIKTRGQQVTLRCSPISGHKSVSWYQQVLGQGPQFIFQYYEKEERGRGNFPDRFSARQFPNYSSELNVNALLLGDSALYLCASSLAPNTGELFFGEGSRLTVL.

The chain combines TRBV6-5 with TRBJ2-4; D gene uncertain. This CDR3 has 12 amino acids. Germline values: CDR1 MNHEY, CDR2 SVGAGI. V was shortened by 6 bases and J by 8 bases, with 11 bases between the two germline ends. The CDR3 DNA reads as TGTGCCAGCAGCCTAATAGAGGACATTCAGTACTTC. It is translated as CASSLIEDIQYF.